These 2 T cell receptor beta chains were all obtained from the same sample, sequenced in a study of blood T cell repertoires in COVID-19. Clones were sequenced by immunoSEQ multiplex PCR, and TCRdb holds only the in-frame ones, with some missing. The data show about 190,000 clones, 70% to 80% seen once. The sample comprised peripheral blood. The receptors originated from a woman between 50 and 59 years old with acute or convalescent COVID-19.

V is TRBV28 and J is TRBJ2-7; D may be TRBD2 (7 bases). The ends were cut back, 7 bases at V and 2 bases at J, with 18 bases in the middle. Germline CDR1 MDHEN, CDR2 SYDVKM. The CDR3 consists of 15 residues. The CDR3 DNA is TGTGCCAGCACCCTAGGAAGGGGGGGTCCCTACGAGCAGTACTTC. Its translation is CASTLGRGGPYEQYF.

This clone occurred once. The J gene is TRBJ2-1, the V gene TRBV19; TRBD2 matches at 9 bases. V shed 9 bases and J 10 bases; nucleotides not matched to a gene: 13. The V gene's germline CDR1 is LNHDA and CDR2 SQIVND (reference sequence). The CDR3 consists of 14 residues. The DNA of the CDR3 is TGTGCCAGCGGAGGGCGGGAGGGCCTGGAAGAGCAGTTCTTC. Translating gives CASGGREGLEEQFF.